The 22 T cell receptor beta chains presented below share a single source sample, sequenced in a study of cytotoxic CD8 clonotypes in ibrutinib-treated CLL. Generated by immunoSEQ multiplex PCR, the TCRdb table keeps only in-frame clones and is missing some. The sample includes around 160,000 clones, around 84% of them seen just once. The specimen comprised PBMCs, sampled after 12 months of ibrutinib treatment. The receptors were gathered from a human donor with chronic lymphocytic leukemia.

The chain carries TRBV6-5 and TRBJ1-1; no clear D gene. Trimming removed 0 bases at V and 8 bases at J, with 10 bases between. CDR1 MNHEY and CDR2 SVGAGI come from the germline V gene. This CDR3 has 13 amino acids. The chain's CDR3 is CASSYSSRFEAFF. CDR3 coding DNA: TGTGCCAGCAGTTACTCTAGCAGGTTCGAAGCTTTCTTT.

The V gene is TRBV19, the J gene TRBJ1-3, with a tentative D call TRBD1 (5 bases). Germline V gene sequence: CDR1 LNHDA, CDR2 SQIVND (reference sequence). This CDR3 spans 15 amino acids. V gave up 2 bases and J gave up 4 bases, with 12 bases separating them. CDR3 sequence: CASSITGTTGNTIYF. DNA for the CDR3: TGTGCCAGTAGTATAACGGGGACCACGGGAAACACCATATATTTT.

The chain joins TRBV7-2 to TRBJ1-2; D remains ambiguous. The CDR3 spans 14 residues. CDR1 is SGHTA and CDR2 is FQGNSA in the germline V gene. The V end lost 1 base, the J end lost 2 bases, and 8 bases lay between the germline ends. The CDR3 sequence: CASSLEKGNYGYTF. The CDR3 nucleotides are TGTGCCAGCAGCTTAGAGAAGGGAAACTATGGCTACACCTTC.

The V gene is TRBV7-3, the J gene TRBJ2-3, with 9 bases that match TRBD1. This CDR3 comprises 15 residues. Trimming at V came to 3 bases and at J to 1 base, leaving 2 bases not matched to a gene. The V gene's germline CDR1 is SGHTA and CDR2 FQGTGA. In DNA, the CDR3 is TGTGCCAGCAGCTTTGGGGACAGGGGCACAGATACGCAGTATTTT. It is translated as CASSFGDRGTDTQYF.

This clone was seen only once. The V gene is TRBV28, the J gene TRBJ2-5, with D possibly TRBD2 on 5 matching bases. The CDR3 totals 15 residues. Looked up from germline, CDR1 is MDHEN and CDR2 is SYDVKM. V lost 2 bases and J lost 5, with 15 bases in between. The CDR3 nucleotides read TGTGCCAGCAGTTTAAGAGGGAGTTCGGGGGAGACCCAGTACTTC. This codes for CASSLRGSSGETQYF.

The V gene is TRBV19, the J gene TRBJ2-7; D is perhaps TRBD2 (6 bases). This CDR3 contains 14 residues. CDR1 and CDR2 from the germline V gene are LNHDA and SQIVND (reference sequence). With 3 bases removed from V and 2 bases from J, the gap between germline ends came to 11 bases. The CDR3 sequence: CASSMHSGAYEQYF. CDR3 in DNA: TGTGCCAGTAGTATGCATTCGGGGGCCTACGAGCAGTACTTC.

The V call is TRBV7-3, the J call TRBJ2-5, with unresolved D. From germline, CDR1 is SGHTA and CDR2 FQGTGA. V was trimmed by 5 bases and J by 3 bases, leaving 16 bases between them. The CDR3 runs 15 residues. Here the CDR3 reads CASSIHGPFKETQYF. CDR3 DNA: TGTGCCAGCAGCATCCACGGGCCATTCAAAGAGACCCAGTACTTC.

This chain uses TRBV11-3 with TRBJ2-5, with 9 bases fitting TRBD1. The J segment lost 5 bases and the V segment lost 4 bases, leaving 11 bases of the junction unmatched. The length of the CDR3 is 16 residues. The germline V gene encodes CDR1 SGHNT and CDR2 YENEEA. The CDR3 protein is CASSSRYRQGEETQYF. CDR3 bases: TGTGCCAGCAGCTCGAGGTACCGACAGGGGGAGGAGACCCAGTACTTC.

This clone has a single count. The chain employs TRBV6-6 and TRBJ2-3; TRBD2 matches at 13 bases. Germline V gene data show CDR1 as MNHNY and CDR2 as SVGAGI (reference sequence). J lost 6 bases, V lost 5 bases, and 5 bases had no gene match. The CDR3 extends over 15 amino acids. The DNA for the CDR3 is TGTGCCAGCAGTCCGACTAGCGGGAGGTTGGATACGCAGTATTTT. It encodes CASSPTSGRLDTQYF.

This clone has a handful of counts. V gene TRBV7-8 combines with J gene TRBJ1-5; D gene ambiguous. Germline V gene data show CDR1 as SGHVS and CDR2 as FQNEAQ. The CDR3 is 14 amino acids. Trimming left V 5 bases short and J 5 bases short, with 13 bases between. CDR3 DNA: TGTGCCAGCAGCCTCCGCCCGGTAGATCAGCCCCAGCATTTT. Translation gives CASSLRPVDQPQHF.

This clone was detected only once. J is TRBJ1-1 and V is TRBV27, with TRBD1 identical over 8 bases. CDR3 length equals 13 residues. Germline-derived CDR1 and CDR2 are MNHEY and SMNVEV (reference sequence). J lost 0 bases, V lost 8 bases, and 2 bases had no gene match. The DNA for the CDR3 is TGTGCCAGCGGGGGACAGGTGAACACTGAAGCTTTCTTT. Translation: CASGGQVNTEAFF.

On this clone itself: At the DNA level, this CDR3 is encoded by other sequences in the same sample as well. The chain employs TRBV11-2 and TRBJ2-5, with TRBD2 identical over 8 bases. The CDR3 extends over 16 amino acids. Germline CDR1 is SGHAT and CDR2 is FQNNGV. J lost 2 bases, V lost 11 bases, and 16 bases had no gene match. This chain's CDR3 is CARRWGAGGIQETQYF. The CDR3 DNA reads TGTGCCCGCCGCTGGGGGGCGGGGGGTATTCAAGAGACCCAGTACTTC. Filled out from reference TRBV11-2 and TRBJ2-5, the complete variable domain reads EAGVAQSPRYKIIEKRQSVAFWCNPISGHATLYWYQQILGQGPKLLIQFQNNGVVDDSQLPKDRFSAERLKGVDSTLKIQPAKLEDSAVYLCARRWGAGGIQETQYFGPGTRLLVL.

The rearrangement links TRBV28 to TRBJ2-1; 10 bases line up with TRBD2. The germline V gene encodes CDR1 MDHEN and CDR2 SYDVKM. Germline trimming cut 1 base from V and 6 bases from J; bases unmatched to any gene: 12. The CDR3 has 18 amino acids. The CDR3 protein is CASSLFGSSGGKPNEQFF. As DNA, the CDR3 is TGTGCCAGCAGTTTATTTGGGTCTAGCGGGGGCAAGCCCAATGAGCAGTTCTTC.

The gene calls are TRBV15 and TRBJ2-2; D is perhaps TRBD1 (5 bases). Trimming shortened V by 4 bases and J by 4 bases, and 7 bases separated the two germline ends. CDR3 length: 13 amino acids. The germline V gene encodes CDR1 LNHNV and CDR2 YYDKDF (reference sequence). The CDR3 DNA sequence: TGTGCCACCAGCAAAGACAGCACCGGGGAGCTGTTTTTT. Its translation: CATSKDSTGELFF.

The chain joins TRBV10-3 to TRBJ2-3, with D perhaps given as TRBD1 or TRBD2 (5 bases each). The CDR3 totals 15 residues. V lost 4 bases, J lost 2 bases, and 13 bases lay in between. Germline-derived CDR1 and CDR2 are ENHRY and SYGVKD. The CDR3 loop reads CAISGGRADTDTQYF. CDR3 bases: TGTGCCATCAGTGGGGGCAGAGCGGACACAGATACGCAGTATTTT.

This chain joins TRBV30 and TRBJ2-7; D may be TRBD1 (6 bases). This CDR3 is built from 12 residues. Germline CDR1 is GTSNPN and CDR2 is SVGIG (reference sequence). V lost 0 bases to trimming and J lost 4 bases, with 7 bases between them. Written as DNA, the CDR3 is TGTGCCTGGAGTGTAGGGGGTTACGAGCAGTACTTC. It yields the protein CAWSVGGYEQYF.

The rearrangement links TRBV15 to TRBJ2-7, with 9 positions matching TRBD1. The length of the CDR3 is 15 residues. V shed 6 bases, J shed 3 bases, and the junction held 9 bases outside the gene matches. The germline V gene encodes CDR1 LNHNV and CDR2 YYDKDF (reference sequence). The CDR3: CATSKPGQGGYEQYF. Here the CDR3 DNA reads TGTGCCACCAGTAAACCGGGACAGGGTGGCTACGAGCAGTACTTC.

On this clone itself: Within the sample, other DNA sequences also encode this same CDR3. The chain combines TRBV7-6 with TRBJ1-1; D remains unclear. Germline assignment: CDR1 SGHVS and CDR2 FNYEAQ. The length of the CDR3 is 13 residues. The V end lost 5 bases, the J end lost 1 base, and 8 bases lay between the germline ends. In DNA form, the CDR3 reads TGTGCCAGCAGCCTAACAGAGAACACTGAAGCTTTCTTT. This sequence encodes CASSLTENTEAFF.

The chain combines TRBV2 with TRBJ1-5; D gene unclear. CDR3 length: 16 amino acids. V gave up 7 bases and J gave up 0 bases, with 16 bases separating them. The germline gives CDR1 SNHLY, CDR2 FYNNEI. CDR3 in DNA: TGTGCCAGCACGCTGCGGGGAGTTTATAGCAATCAGCCCCAGCATTTT. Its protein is CASTLRGVYSNQPQHF.

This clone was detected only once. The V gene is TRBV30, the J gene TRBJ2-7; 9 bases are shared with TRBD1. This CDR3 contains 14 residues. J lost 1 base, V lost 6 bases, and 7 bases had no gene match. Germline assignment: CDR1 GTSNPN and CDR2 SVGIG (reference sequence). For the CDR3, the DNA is TGTGCCTGTAACGGGGACAGGGCGTCCTACGAGCAGTACTTC. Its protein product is CACNGDRASYEQYF. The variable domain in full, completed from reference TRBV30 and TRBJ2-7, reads SQTIHQWPATLVQPVGSPLSLECTVEGTSNPNLYWYRQAAGRGLQLLFYSVGIGQISSEVPQNLSASRPQDRQFILSSKKLLLSDSGFYLCACNGDRASYEQYFGPGTRLTVT.

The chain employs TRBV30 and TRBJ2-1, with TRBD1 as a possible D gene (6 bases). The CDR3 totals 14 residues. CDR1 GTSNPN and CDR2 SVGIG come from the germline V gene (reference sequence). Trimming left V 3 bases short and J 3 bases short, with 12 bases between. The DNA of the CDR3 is TGTGCCTGGAGCACAGGGAAAGGCTACAATGAGCAGTTCTTC. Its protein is CAWSTGKGYNEQFF.

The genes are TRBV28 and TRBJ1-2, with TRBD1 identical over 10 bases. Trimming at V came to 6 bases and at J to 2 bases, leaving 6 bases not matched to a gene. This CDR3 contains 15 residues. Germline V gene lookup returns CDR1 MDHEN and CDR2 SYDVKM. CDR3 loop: CASREPGQGNYGYTF. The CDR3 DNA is TGTGCCAGCAGAGAGCCGGGACAGGGGAACTATGGCTACACCTTC.